Given below is one TCR beta chain in context. The antigen this receptor binds is unknown. Nothing much larger sits one base from this clone, and base qualities are not available. The CDR3 has 15 amino acids, counting the end cysteine and phenylalanine. Solely the CDR3 DNA is kept, with 45 bases framed from the first base. Per the germline V gene, KGHDR is the CDR1 and SFDVKD is the CDR2. Clipping removes 10 bases from V and 5 bases from J, with 5 as the unmatched junction base count. The source of the sample is a study of identical twins (dated by TCRdb to the mid-2010s). Regarding the complete study: The study deep-sequenced TCR alpha and beta repertoires from monozygotic twins, unrelated adults of various ages and cord blood to test whether fetal clonotypes persist. Replicate twin experiments were performed at different times using different library preparation protocols to rule out contamination. Paper-wide results and their limitations: Zero-insertion analyses could be partly confounded by invariant T cells such as MAIT and iNKT, though diverse VJ usage argued against such confounding for most clonotypes. Compared with coincidental sharing between unrelated individuals, out-of-frame TCR alpha sequences shared between twins showed an excess of sequences with low generation probability. Because the same donors could not be followed over many years, the conclusions depended on cross-sectional statistical analysis. In monozygotic twins, recombination models systematically underestimated out-of-frame TCR alpha sharing, but the models matched the sharing seen between unrelated individuals. The excess sharing between twins in beta out-of-frame sequences was weaker because fewer shared sequences reduced the signal-to-noise ratio. Abundant cord blood beta clonotypes had fewer insertions, young adult naive repertoires showed a similar but weaker trend, and memory repertoires showed no such trend.

The library came from 5' RACE. TCRdb records Illumina HiSeq 2000 as the sequencer. A universal primer binding site was introduced by template switching, and a unique molecular identifier was present in the final cDNA, enabling accurate counting of TCR cDNA molecules. Specific primers in the conserved constant-segment region were used to synthesize first-strand cDNA for TCR alpha and beta chains. Each cDNA library was double barcoded, with a SMART-Mk sample barcode plus Illumina barcodes, to control for contamination. TruSeq adapter sequences, together with Illumina sample barcodes, were added in two successive PCR steps. TCR alpha and beta cDNA libraries were sequenced on the Illumina HiSeq platform with custom primers. The paper's data handling went like this. MiGEC processed the raw reads to extract unique molecular identifiers, while MiXCR was used to determine the CDR3 positions. Recombination models were inferred per individual with the repgenHMM and IGoR tools using an EM algorithm. Shared clonotype analysis was performed with the tcR package in R, normalizing sharing by the product of cloneset sizes. To study raw recombination free of thymic and clonal selection effects, out-of-frame nonproductive sequences were analyzed. TCRdb passed the public sequencing reads through fastp at Q25 and MiXCR, retaining productive beta sequences. CDR3 protein duplicates are merged, each entry listing the most common genes and DNA. These V and J calls derive from TCRdb rather than the authors' analysis. A total of hundreds of thousands of distinct CDR3 sequences appear in this sample, 5.5% to 7% of them only once. Of the sample, roughly 3.9% falls within the top ten clones.

Every donor was a healthy Caucasian. Three pairs of female monozygotic twins, all aged about 18 to 30 years, made up the twin cohort. Using Miltenyi CD45RO+ enrichment and human naive T-cell isolation kits, memory (CD45RO+) and naive T cells were isolated from PBMC. Separately, the same data were catalogued under a study of yellow fever vaccine responses in identical twins. The other study reports the following: According to the authors, in identical twins the way T cells responded to vaccination appeared partly convergent and partly personalized. In the study, vaccine-responding T cell clones were precisely tracked in identical twins.

The rearrangement combines TRBV24-1 with TRBJ2-3, with 16 middle bases fitting TRBD2. The specimen was memory (CD45RO+) T cells sorted from blood. The sample's cell subset or site label, decoded: CD45RO+ enriched T cells. This receptor was obtained from a woman aged 18-35 years in good health. The CDR3 is CATAGLAGGQDTQYF. The sequenced DNA: TGTGCCACGGCGGGACTAGCGGGAGGGCAAGATACGCAGTATTTT.